A single T cell receptor beta chain is shown here with its context. What it binds is not known. The CDR3 is made up of 14 amino acids. Germline V lookup: CDR1 MNHEY, CDR2 SMNVEV (reference sequence). cDNA libraries for TRB were generated by 5' RACE incorporating UMI labels. TCRdb reanalyzed the 5' RACE reads, giving one entry per CDR3 protein sequence and no DNA. The sample is made up of tens of thousands of distinct CDR3 sequences, and the top ten hold approximately 15% of it. The sample belongs to a study of CXCR3-negative and CXCR3-positive naive CD8 T cells. On the study more broadly: Some 150 million TRB reads in total, about 1.5 +/- 0.3 million per library.

General study results and limits: Naive CXCR3-positive and CXCR3-negative cells shared TRBV-TRBJ usage; memory cells diverged. Expression of CXCR3 was partially reduced after cryopreservation, and fresh PBMCs were used in most assays.

The sequencing sample was made of memory CD8+ T cells from blood. This receptor was taken from a human donor in good health. Some clones in this sample may be carry-over from other donors' samples. The chain uses TRBV27 and TRBJ2-1; with no DNA, the TCRdb D assignment of TRBD2 cannot be verified. The CDR3 sequence: CASKSGDSYNEQFF.